In this sample, the clone carrying this T cell receptor delta chain turned up a few times. What it recognizes is unknown. RNA was extracted from the cells and then reverse transcribed. Pooled V-gene forward primers with one constant-region reverse primer generated the CDR3 amplicons by multiplex PCR. TCRdb made new clone calls on the multiplex PCR reads using CATT. The sample carries over 65,000 delta-chain clones, roughly a third recorded once. Thymocytes were sorted as CD3+ TCRVdelta1+ TCRVdelta2- after alphabeta T cell depletion. The data stem from a study of Vδ1+ human thymocytes. Study-level points and caveats: Thymic TRG and TRD repertoires appeared highly polyclonal, with Gaussian CDR3 length distributions.

The germline gives CDR1 TSWWSYY, CDR2 QGS. The CDR3 is 17 residues long. After removal of 2 bases from V and 4 bases from J, the junction contained 9 bases not matched to a gene. The specimen was Vdelta1+ gamma-delta thymocytes from the thymus. This sample's subset: FACS-sorted CD3+ TCRalphabeta- TCRVdelta1+ TCRVdelta2- thymocytes. The TCR originated in a boy in the first two years of life who had congenital heart surgery. V gene TRDV1 combines with J gene TRDJ1; 11 bases line up with TRDD3. The DNA for the CDR3 is TGTGCTCTTGGGGAAAGGTCTGGGGGATACTCTCTCGATAAACTCATCTTT. As protein: CALGERSGGYSLDKLIF.